One and the same sample provided the 10 T cell receptor beta chains below, sequenced in a study of cytomegalovirus exposure and HLA in healthy donors. The PCR had 60 Vbeta and 13 Jbeta primers. Some clones are missing from TCRdb's copy, which holds only in-frame ones; the method was immunoSEQ multiplex PCR. The table includes 160,000 or so clones, 70% to 85% detected once. The material sequenced was PBMCs. All receptors come from a man aged 25 to 40 in good health and CMV-seropositive.

The chain joins TRBV27 to TRBJ2-7, with 8 bases fitting TRBD1. After removal of 6 bases from V and 2 bases from J, the junction contained 15 bases not matched to a gene. This CDR3 spans 17 amino acids. Germline V gene lookup returns CDR1 MNHEY and CDR2 SMNVEV (reference sequence). Here the CDR3 reads CASSPGTGRLPPYEQYF. CDR3 in DNA: TGTGCCAGCAGCCCCGGGACAGGTAGACTCCCCCCCTACGAGCAGTACTTC.

This clone was detected a few times. The chain joins TRBV19 to TRBJ2-4; TRBD1 agrees at 7 bases. The CDR3 spans 15 residues. Germline V gives CDR1 LNHDA, CDR2 SQIVND (reference sequence). J lost 0 bases, V lost 6 bases, and 5 bases had no gene match. CDR3 protein: CASRGTELAKNIQYF. The CDR3 DNA is TGTGCCAGTAGAGGGACAGAACTAGCCAAAAACATTCAGTACTTC.

This sequence joins TRBV5-4 and TRBJ1-2; possible D gene TRBD1, 5 bases. Deletions cut 3 bases from V and 6 bases from J, with 21 bases between. CDR3 length: 16 residues. Looked up from germline, CDR1 is SGHNT and CDR2 is YYREEE (reference sequence). Written as DNA, the CDR3 is TGTGCCAGCAGCTCGGATATCAGAGGACATGGGAATGGCTACACCTTC. Its protein product is CASSSDIRGHGNGYTF.

The DNA for the CDR3 is TGTGCCAGCAGTCACAGACCCGGGACTAGCGCGGCGACAGATACGCAGTATTTT. Translated: CASSHRPGTSAATDTQYF. The chain employs TRBV27 and TRBJ2-3; the match to TRBD2 covers 10 bases. V was pared by 5 bases and J by 3 bases, with 14 bases of the junction left unmatched. The CDR3 length is 18 residues. Looked up from germline, CDR1 is MNHEY and CDR2 is SMNVEV (reference sequence).

The chain combines TRBV28 with TRBJ1-6; 8 bases are a match to TRBD1. Germline V CDR1 and CDR2: MDHEN, SYDVKM. J gave up 6 bases and V 5 bases, and 6 bases lay outside the gene matches. CDR3 size: 15 residues. DNA of the CDR3: TGTGCCAGCAGTCCCGAGACAGGGGTTAATTCACCCCTCCACTTT. It codes for CASSPETGVNSPLHF.

This chain joins TRBV19 and TRBJ1-4; no definite D call. V lost 5 bases to trimming and J lost 5 bases, with 9 bases between them. The CDR3 extends over 13 amino acids. The germline V gene encodes CDR1 LNHDA and CDR2 SQIVND (reference sequence). The CDR3 DNA is TGTGCCAGTAGTCTTCTAGAAAATGAAAAACTGTTTTTT. Its protein product is CASSLLENEKLFF.

The table lists this clone with a few counts. The V and J genes are TRBV7-2 and TRBJ1-1; 7 positions match TRBD1. CDR1 SGHTA and CDR2 FQGNSA come from the germline V gene. The CDR3 contains 14 residues. V trimming: 2 bases; J trimming: 4 bases; junction bases outside the gene matches: 4. The CDR3 is CASSLLAGGTEAFF. CDR3 bases: TGTGCCAGCAGCTTATTGGCAGGGGGCACTGAAGCTTTCTTT.

This clone was recorded a few times. V and J are TRBV6-6 and TRBJ2-1, with a possible D match to TRBD1 (6 bases). The CDR3 loop spans 13 amino acids. Trimming pared 2 bases from V and 10 bases from J, leaving 12 bases between. Germline CDR1 and CDR2: MNHNY and SVGAGI (reference sequence). The CDR3 DNA is TGTGCCAGCAGTTACCCCGAGGGGGTGGAGCAGTTCTTC. Its translation is CASSYPEGVEQFF.

The chain couples TRBV20-1 to TRBJ1-1; no firm D call. The CDR3 is 11 amino acids. With 5 bases removed from V and 12 bases from J, the gap between germline ends came to 16 bases. Per germline, CDR1 DFQATT and CDR2 SNEGSKA (reference sequence). As DNA, the CDR3 is TGCAGTGCTCAAGGCGGGCAGTATCCTTTCTTT. Translating gives CSAQGGQYPFF.

J is TRBJ1-1 and V is TRBV29-1, with no clear D. This CDR3 contains 14 residues. CDR1 and CDR2 from the germline V gene are SQVTM and ANQGSEA. V lost 2 bases, J lost 0 bases, and 10 bases lay in between. The CDR3 DNA sequence: TGCAGCGTTGAAACAGTTTATTTGAACACTGAAGCTTTCTTT. It codes for CSVETVYLNTEAFF.